The clone carrying this T cell receptor beta chain was picked up one time. The sample originates from a study of blood T cell repertoires in COVID-19. This CDR3 is 17 amino acids long. Germline CDR1 reads SGDLS; CDR2 reads YYNGEE. The V and J ends lost 0 bases and 4 bases, in that order; junction bases with no gene match: 10. Repertoires were generated with immunoSEQ multiplex PCR, while TCRdb's copy carries only in-frame clones and drops some. The sample carries under 300,000 clones, approximately 85% recorded once. The receptor's source is a man aged 45-65 years with acute or convalescent COVID-19. The chain couples TRBV9 to TRBJ2-1; the match to TRBD1 covers 7 bases. The sequenced sample consisted of peripheral blood. CDR3 loop: CASSVEAPGRGYNEQFF. The DNA of the CDR3 is TGTGCCAGCAGCGTAGAGGCTCCGGGCAGGGGGTACAATGAGCAGTTCTTC.